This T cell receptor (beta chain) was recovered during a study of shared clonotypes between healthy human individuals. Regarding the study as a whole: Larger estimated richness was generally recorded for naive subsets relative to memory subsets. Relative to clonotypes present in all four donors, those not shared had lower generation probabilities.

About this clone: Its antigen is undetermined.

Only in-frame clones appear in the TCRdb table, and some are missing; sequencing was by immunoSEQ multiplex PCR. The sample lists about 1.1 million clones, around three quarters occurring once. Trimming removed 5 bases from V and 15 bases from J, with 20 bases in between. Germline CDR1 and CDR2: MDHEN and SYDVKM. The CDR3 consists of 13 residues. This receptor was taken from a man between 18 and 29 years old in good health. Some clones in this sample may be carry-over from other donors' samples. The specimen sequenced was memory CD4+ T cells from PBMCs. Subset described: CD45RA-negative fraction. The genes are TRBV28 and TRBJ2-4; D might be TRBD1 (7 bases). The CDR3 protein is CASSLTRQGGRYF. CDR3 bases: TGTGCCAGCAGTCTCACAAGACAGGGAGGAAGGTACTTC.